What follows is one TCR beta chain and its context. What it binds is unknown. The data were taken from a study of T cell responses to AZD1222 COVID-19 vaccine. Broader study findings: AZD1222 recipients seropositive at baseline numbered only six or seven. No repertoire was sampled before or during the peak T cell response, only after it. Close to half of all spike-specific TCRs reportedly target regions of the variants that are unmutated. Spike-specific TCR breadth and depth rose after two AZD1222 doses.

The V gene end was trimmed by 6 bases and the J gene end by 7 bases; junction bases not matched to a gene: 15. Per the germline V gene, CDR1 is KGHSH and CDR2 is LQKENI. This CDR3 region has 15 residues. Profiled with immunoSEQ multiplex PCR; TCRdb holds only in-frame clones, not every one. Of about 160,000 clones listed, around 93% are singletons. The receptor was isolated from an adult in good health. The source material was peripheral blood, sampled on day 0 of AZD1222 vaccination. The chain uses TRBV18 and TRBJ2-7; 7 bases are a match to TRBD2. CDR3 in amino acids: CASSPRGLDGGEQYF. The CDR3 DNA follows: TGTGCCAGCTCCCCTCGCGGACTAGATGGTGGTGAGCAGTACTTC.